The 25 T cell receptor beta chains reported below all come from one sample, sequenced in a study of blood T cell repertoires in COVID-19. Only in-frame clones appear in the TCRdb table, and some are missing; sequencing was by immunoSEQ multiplex PCR. Counted here are 350,000 to 400,000 clones, 80% to 95% occurring once; the ten biggest clones make up 0.8% to 0.9%. Material: PBMCs or T cells enriched from blood (not recorded which). The receptors come from a woman between 35 and 50 years old who had been exposed to COVID-19.

Regarding this clone: Other DNA sequences within the sample encode an identical CDR3. The rearrangement uses TRBV6-5 and TRBJ1-1; D unclear. The V gene's germline CDR1 is MNHEY and CDR2 SVGAGI. The germline V and J ends were trimmed by 0 bases and 3 bases, with 5 bases remaining between them. CDR3 length equals 13 residues. DNA for the CDR3: TGTGCCAGCAGTTACTCCCGAGACACTGAAGCTTTCTTT. Its translation: CASSYSRDTEAFF.

The genes are TRBV4-1 and TRBJ1-5, with TRBD1 as a possible D gene (6 bases). Trimming stripped 6 bases from V and 4 bases from J, with 28 bases between. The germline CDR1 and CDR2 sequences are MGHRA and YSYEKL. The CDR3 is 19 residues long. CDR3 loop: CASRRSPRRLITGNQPQHF. As DNA, the CDR3 is TGCGCCAGCAGACGCTCCCCGCGGAGACTCATAACAGGGAATCAGCCCCAGCATTTT.

V gene TRBV19 combines with J gene TRBJ2-7, with D unresolved. Per the germline V gene, CDR1 is LNHDA and CDR2 is SQIVND (reference sequence). Trimming took 3 bases from V and 2 from J, leaving 11 bases between them. This CDR3 has 14 residues. The CDR3 sequence: CASSISSPPYEQYF. CDR3 nucleotides: TGTGCCAGTAGTATTAGCAGCCCGCCCTACGAGCAGTACTTC.

The chain carries TRBV5-6 and TRBJ2-7; TRBD2 aligns across 8 bases. V was pared by 4 bases and J by 2 bases, with 5 bases of the junction left unmatched. Germline-derived CDR1 and CDR2 are SGHDT and YYEEEE. The CDR3 covers 14 residues. The CDR3 bases are TGTGCCAGCAGCGTTAGCGGGACGACCTACGAGCAGTACTTC. Amino acids: CASSVSGTTYEQYF.

The J gene is TRBJ1-3, the V gene TRBV10-3, with 7 bases matching TRBD1. V shed 6 bases, J shed 0 bases, and the junction held 8 bases outside the gene matches. This CDR3 comprises 16 residues. Germline CDR1 is ENHRY and CDR2 is SYGVKD. The CDR3 reads CAISDTGQPSGNTIYF. CDR3 sequence (DNA): TGTGCCATCAGCGACACGGGACAGCCCTCTGGAAACACCATATATTTT.

The chain has TRBV6-5 and TRBJ2-5, with D possibly matching TRBD1 (5 bases). V was clipped by 0 bases and J by 4 bases, with 6 bases between them. The CDR3 is made up of 13 amino acids. Germline V CDR1 and CDR2: MNHEY, SVGAGI. CDR3 sequence: CASSYSTAETQYF. For the CDR3, the DNA is TGTGCCAGCAGTTACTCGACAGCAGAGACCCAGTACTTC.

This rearrangement joins TRBV7-6 to TRBJ2-7; 9 nucleotides match TRBD2. In germline, CDR1 is SGHVS, CDR2 FNYEAQ. The CDR3 is 18 residues long. Germline trimming cut 2 bases from V and 5 bases from J; bases unmatched to any gene: 16. The CDR3 DNA follows: TGTGCCAGCAGCTTATATGGTTCCTTGGCGGGAGGGCCCAACGAGCAGTACTTC. Protein: CASSLYGSLAGGPNEQYF.

The chain carries TRBV7-2 and TRBJ1-2; 9 bases line up with TRBD1. The CDR3 runs 13 residues. Germline CDR1 SGHTA, CDR2 FQGNSA. V shed 5 bases, J shed 7 bases, and the junction held 5 bases outside the gene matches. CDR3: CASSVQGALGYTF. DNA for the CDR3: TGTGCCAGCAGCGTACAGGGGGCACTTGGCTACACCTTC.

This chain connects TRBV25-1 to TRBJ1-2; 8 nucleotides line up with TRBD1. Germline assignment: CDR1 MGHDK and CDR2 SYGVNS. The CDR3 extends over 16 amino acids. Germline trimming cut 4 bases from V and 4 bases from J; bases unmatched to any gene: 11. CDR3 protein: CASSGPPGGEPYGYTF. The CDR3 nucleotides are TGTGCCAGCAGTGGGCCGCCAGGGGGCGAGCCCTATGGCTACACCTTC.

The V gene is TRBV9, the J gene TRBJ1-1; TRBD1 might be the D (5 bases). V lost 4 bases and J 7 bases, leaving 29 bases between the germline ends. CDR1 is SGDLS, CDR2 YYNGEE, per germline. The CDR3 is 18 amino acids. The CDR3 is CASSPRLLFGGGGGEAFF. In DNA form, the CDR3 reads TGTGCCAGCAGCCCACGCCTCTTGTTTGGGGGGGGTGGAGGTGAAGCTTTCTTT.

The V gene is TRBV12-5, the J gene TRBJ2-6; D may be TRBD1 (5 bases). Germline assignment: CDR1 LGHNT and CDR2 FRNRAP. V was pared by 1 base and J by 0 bases, with 28 bases between. The CDR3 extends over 23 amino acids. The CDR3 coding sequence is TGTGCTAGTGGTTTGGGGGCACTTTGGCCAGGGTCAGCACCGAGCTCTGGGGCCAACGTCCTGACTTTC. Protein: CASGLGALWPGSAPSSGANVLTF.

The chain combines TRBV18 with TRBJ1-1; D remains ambiguous. V was shortened by 3 bases and J by 2 bases, with 19 bases between the two germline ends. The V gene's germline CDR1 is KGHSH and CDR2 LQKENI. The CDR3 has 17 amino acids. The CDR3 bases are TGTGCCAGCTCACCTGGACTGGTTCGGGCCACCAACACTGAAGCTTTCTTT. The encoded protein is CASSPGLVRATNTEAFF.

The chain links TRBV2 to TRBJ1-1; no clear D gene. The CDR3 spans 13 residues. V was clipped by 5 bases and J by 1 base, with 8 bases between them. CDR1 SNHLY and CDR2 FYNNEI come from the germline V gene. This CDR3 is CASSREANTEAFF. The CDR3 DNA reads TGTGCCAGCAGTCGGGAAGCGAACACTGAAGCTTTCTTT.

The chain joins TRBV2 to TRBJ2-7, with TRBD2 matching 7 bases. CDR3 length: 14 amino acids. Germline CDR1 and CDR2: SNHLY and FYNNEI. V shed 3 bases, J shed 3 bases, and the junction held 5 bases outside the gene matches. CDR3: CASSDGGELYEQYF. The CDR3 DNA follows: TGTGCCAGCAGTGATGGGGGGGAACTCTACGAGCAGTACTTC.

The chain uses TRBV5-1 and TRBJ2-7; 11 positions agree with TRBD1. The junction had 5 bases not matched to a gene; V was cut back by 3 bases and J by 6 bases. Germline V gene lookup returns CDR1 SGHRS and CDR2 YFSETQ. CDR3 size: 14 residues. Here the CDR3 reads CASSSGQGAGEQYF. CDR3 nucleotides: TGCGCCAGCAGCTCCGGACAGGGGGCAGGCGAGCAGTACTTC.

The gene calls are TRBV2 and TRBJ2-2; TRBD2 might be the D (6 bases). The germline V gene encodes CDR1 SNHLY and CDR2 FYNNEI. CDR3 length: 17 residues. Trimming took 7 bases from V and 4 from J, leaving 22 bases between them. CDR3 protein: CASKTLPAGRPTGELFF. The DNA for the CDR3 is TGTGCCAGCAAGACCCTTCCGGCGGGGCGCCCCACCGGGGAGCTGTTTTTT.

V usage is TRBV9 and J usage is TRBJ1-5; maybe TRBD1 (5 bases). The germline CDR1 and CDR2 sequences are SGDLS and YYNGEE. The CDR3 covers 15 residues. V lost 5 bases to trimming and J lost 0 bases, with 12 bases between them. CDR3 sequence (DNA): TGTGCCAGCAGTACAGGTCCTTATAGCAATCAGCCCCAGCATTTT. It is translated as CASSTGPYSNQPQHF.

This clone was recorded once. The J gene is TRBJ2-6, the V gene TRBV6-1; no definite D call. Germline CDR1 MNHNS, CDR2 SASEGT. Trimming stripped 0 bases from V and 12 bases from J, with 6 bases between. This CDR3 region has 12 residues. As DNA, the CDR3 is TGTGCCAGCAGTGAAGCGAGAAGCGTCCTGACTTTC. Translating it yields CASSEARSVLTF.

This chain uses TRBV29-1 with TRBJ2-5; weak D call: TRBD2 (6 bases). Trimming stripped 5 bases from V and 5 bases from J, with 15 bases between. The CDR3 has 13 residues. Germline loops: CDR1 SQVTM, CDR2 ANQGSEA. The CDR3 reads CSVMLGLGETQYF. CDR3 nucleotide sequence: TGCAGCGTTATGTTGGGACTCGGGGAGACCCAGTACTTC.

The CDR3 region has the DNA TGCGCCAGCAGCCCAGCCCCGACAGGGGACAAGTATGGCTACACCTTC. Encoded protein: CASSPAPTGDKYGYTF. V and J are TRBV5-1 and TRBJ1-2; 8 nucleotides line up with TRBD1. V shed 4 bases, J shed 5 bases, and the junction held 13 bases outside the gene matches. Germline CDR1 SGHRS, CDR2 YFSETQ. The CDR3 contains 16 residues.

V gene TRBV10-3 combines with J gene TRBJ2-3, with TRBD2 as a possible D gene (6 bases). Looked up from germline, CDR1 is ENHRY and CDR2 is SYGVKD. The V gene lost 8 bases and the J gene lost 4 bases, with 16 bases spanning the gap. The CDR3 consists of 14 residues. The CDR3, as DNA: TGTGCCATCCCAGCCGCGGGAAGGGCAGATACGCAGTATTTT. This gives the protein CAIPAAGRADTQYF.

The rearrangement joins TRBV18 to TRBJ1-1; TRBD1 matches at 11 bases. Per germline, CDR1 KGHSH and CDR2 LQKENI. CDR3 length equals 15 residues. Trimming cost V 4 bases and J 5 bases; bases outside gene matches: 6. The CDR3 protein is CASSLPGTGGTEAFF. In DNA form, the CDR3 reads TGTGCCAGCTCACTTCCCGGGACAGGGGGGACTGAAGCTTTCTTT.

As concerns this clone: The same CDR3 can be traced to other DNA sequences in this sample. V and J are TRBV7-9 and TRBJ1-1; possible D gene TRBD1, 6 bases. CDR1 and CDR2 (germline): SEHNR, FQNEAQ (reference sequence). Trimming cost V 5 bases and J 2 bases, with 9 bases left between them. This CDR3 has 13 amino acids. The CDR3 sequence is CASSRGQNTEAFF. CDR3 coding DNA: TGTGCCAGCAGCCGGGGACAAAACACTGAAGCTTTCTTT.

This chain links TRBV5-1 with TRBJ1-4; 7 bases line up with TRBD1. This CDR3 has 15 residues. Looked up from germline, CDR1 is SGHRS and CDR2 is YFSETQ. Trimming removed 0 bases from V and 7 bases from J; junction bases left unmatched: 6. The CDR3 region has the DNA TGCGCCAGCAGCTTGGCCGGGACAGAGATTGAAAAACTGTTTTTT. This encodes CASSLAGTEIEKLFF.

This chain links TRBV7-9 with TRBJ1-6; D ambiguous. V was cut by 0 bases and J by 13 bases, with 10 bases left in between. The CDR3 is made up of 13 amino acids. The germline gives CDR1 SEHNR, CDR2 FQNEAQ (reference sequence). CDR3 sequence (DNA): TGTGCCAGCAGCTTAGCAGAATCGGTGCCCCTCCACTTT. Its protein product is CASSLAESVPLHF.